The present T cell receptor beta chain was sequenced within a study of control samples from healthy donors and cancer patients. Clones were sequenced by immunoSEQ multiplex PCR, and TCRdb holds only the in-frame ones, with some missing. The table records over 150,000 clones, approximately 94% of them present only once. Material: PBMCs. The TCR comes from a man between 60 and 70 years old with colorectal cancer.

The CDR3 region has the DNA TGCGCCAGCAGCTTAAGCGGGGGGGTCGGAGATACGCAGTATTTT. This encodes CASSLSGGVGDTQYF. The chain combines TRBV5-1 with TRBJ2-3, with 10 bases aligning to TRBD2. The CDR3 has 15 amino acids. V was pared by 2 bases and J by 5 bases, with 5 bases of the junction left unmatched. Germline CDR1 reads SGHRS; CDR2 reads YFSETQ.